Below, one T cell receptor beta chain is given with its context. Its antigen remains unknown. TCR beta CDR3 region amplification was performed from RNA transcripts. First-round RT-PCR targeting the TCR CDR3 was performed with the HTBI primer set. TCRdb analysed the multiplex PCR reads with MiXCR anew, one entry per CDR3 protein. This table has roughly 700,000 distinct CDR3 sequences, over 35% appearing once. These data originate in a study of T cells in Graves' hyperthyroidism and ophthalmopathy. Study outcomes and limitations: Model output signaled ophthalmopathy a median 6.5 months ahead of onset. Blood held most thyroid clonotypes expanded above 0.001 frequency.

Graves' hyperthyroidism is called stable when ophthalmopathy does not progress within 18 months. Isolation of PBMCs was performed on around 10 ml fresh peripheral blood. The junction had 20 bases not matched to a gene; V was cut back by 4 bases and J by 12 bases. The CDR3 spans 17 residues. Germline V gives CDR1 ENHRY, CDR2 SYGVKD. This sequence was found in a woman in her thirties or forties with Graves' hyperthyroidism. The chain recombines TRBV10-3 with TRBJ1-4; 7 bases line up with TRBD1. The sample comprised blood. The CDR3 DNA sequence: TGTGCCATCAGTGCGCCCCTCGGGGAGGGGGCAAGGCAGGAACTGTTTTTT. The encoded protein is CAISAPLGEGARQELFF.